This record looks at one T cell receptor (beta chain) sequence and its context. The target antigen is unknown. V shed 0 bases and J shed 5 bases, with 9 bases lying between them. The CDR3 runs to 14 residues. In germline, CDR1 is MNHEY, CDR2 SMNVEV (reference sequence). This sample is drawn from a study of T cell responses to AZD1222 COVID-19 vaccine. The study's findings and limits: Baseline seropositives among AZD1222 recipients totaled only five or six.

Sequencing used immunoSEQ multiplex PCR; TCRdb keeps in-frame clones, though not all of them. The sample carries some 150,000 clones, roughly nine tenths recorded once. The V call is TRBV27, the J call TRBJ2-3, with no clear D. This sequence was found in an adult who received the AZD1222 COVID-19 vaccine. The sample in question was peripheral blood, obtained 28 days after the second AZD1222 dose. CDR3 sequence (DNA): TGTGCCAGCAGTTTATCATTTCCTGGAGATACGCAGTATTTT. Its translation: CASSLSFPGDTQYF.